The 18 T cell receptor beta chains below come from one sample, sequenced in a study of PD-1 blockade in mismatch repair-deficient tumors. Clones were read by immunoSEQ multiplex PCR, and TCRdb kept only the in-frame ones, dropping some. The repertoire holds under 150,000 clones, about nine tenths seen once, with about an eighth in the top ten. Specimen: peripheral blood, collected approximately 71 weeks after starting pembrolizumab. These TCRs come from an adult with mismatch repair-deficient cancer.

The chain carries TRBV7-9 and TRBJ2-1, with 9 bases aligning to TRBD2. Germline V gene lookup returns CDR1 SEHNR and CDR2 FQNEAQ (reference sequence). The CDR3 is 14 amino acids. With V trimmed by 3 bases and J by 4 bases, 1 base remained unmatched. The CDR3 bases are TGTGCCAGCAGCTTGACTAGCGGATACAATGAGCAGTTCTTC. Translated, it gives CASSLTSGYNEQFF. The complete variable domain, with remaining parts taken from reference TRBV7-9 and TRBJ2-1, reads DTGVSQNPRHKITKRGQNVTFRCDPISEHNRLYWYRQTLGQGPEFLTYFQNEAQLEKSRLLSDRFSAERPKGSFSTLEIQRTEQGDSAMYLCASSLTSGYNEQFFGPGTRLTVL.

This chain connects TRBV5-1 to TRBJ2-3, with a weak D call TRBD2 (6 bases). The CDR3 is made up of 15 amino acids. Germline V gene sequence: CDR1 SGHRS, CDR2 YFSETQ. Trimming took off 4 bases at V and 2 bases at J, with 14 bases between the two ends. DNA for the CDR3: TGCGCCAGCAGCCTGCGGGACGGCTCCACAGATACGCAGTATTTT. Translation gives CASSLRDGSTDTQYF.

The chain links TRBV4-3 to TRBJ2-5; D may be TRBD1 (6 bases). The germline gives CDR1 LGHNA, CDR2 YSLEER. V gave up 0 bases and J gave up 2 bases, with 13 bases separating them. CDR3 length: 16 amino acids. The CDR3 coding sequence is TGCGCCAGCAGCCAAGATAGGGCCGGACAGCAAGAGACCCAGTACTTC. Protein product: CASSQDRAGQQETQYF.

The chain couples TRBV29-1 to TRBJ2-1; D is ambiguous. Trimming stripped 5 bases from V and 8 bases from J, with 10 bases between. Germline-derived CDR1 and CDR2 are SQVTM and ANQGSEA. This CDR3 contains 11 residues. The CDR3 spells CSVLQDDEQFF. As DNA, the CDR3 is TGCAGCGTTCTTCAGGACGATGAGCAGTTCTTC.

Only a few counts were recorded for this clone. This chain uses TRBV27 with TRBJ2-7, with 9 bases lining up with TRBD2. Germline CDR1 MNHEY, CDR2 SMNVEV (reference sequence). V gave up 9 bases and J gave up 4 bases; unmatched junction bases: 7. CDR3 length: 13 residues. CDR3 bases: TGTGCCAGTGGGGCGGGAGGGCCGTACGAGCAGTACTTC. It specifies CASGAGGPYEQYF.

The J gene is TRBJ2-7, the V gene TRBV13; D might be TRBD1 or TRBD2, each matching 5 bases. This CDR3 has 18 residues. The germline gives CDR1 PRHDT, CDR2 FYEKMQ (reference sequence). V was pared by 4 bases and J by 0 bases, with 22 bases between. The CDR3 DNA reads TGTGCCAGCAGCTACGGCCCTGTGGGGACGCCGAGCTCCTACGAGCAGTACTTC. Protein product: CASSYGPVGTPSSYEQYF.

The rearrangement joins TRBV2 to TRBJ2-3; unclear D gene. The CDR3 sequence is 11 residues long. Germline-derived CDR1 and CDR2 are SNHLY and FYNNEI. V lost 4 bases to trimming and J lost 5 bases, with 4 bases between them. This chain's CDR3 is CASSGLDTQYF. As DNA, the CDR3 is TGTGCCAGCAGTGGACTAGATACGCAGTATTTT. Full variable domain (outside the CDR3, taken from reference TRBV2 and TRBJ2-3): EPEVTQTPSHQVTQMGQEVILRCVPISNHLYFYWYRQILGQKVEFLVSFYNNEISEKSEIFDDQFSVERPDGSNFTLKIRSTKLEDSAMYFCASSGLDTQYFGPGTRLTVL.

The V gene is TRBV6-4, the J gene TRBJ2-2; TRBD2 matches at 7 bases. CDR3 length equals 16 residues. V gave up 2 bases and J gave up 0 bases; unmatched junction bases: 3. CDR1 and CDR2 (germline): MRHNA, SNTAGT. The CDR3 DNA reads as TGTGCCAGCAGTGACAAGGCGGGAGCGAACACCGGGGAGCTGTTTTTT. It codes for CASSDKAGANTGELFF.

The CDR3 here is CAISEGARSYNEQFF. CDR3 DNA sequence: TGTGCCATCAGTGAGGGGGCTCGCTCCTACAATGAGCAGTTCTTC. The chain combines TRBV10-3 with TRBJ2-1, with TRBD1 as a possible D gene (5 bases). Trimming stripped 2 bases from V and 0 bases from J, with 8 bases between. The CDR3 covers 15 residues. Germline-derived CDR1 and CDR2 are ENHRY and SYGVKD.

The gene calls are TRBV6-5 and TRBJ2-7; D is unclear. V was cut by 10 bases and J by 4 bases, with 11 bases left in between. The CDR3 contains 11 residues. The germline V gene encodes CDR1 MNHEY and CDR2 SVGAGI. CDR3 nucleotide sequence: TGTGCCACCGTATCCGGTTACGAGCAGTACTTC. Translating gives CATVSGYEQYF.

The CDR3 region has the DNA TGTGCCAGCAGTTACCGACAGGGGGTCGACGAGCAGTACTTC. Its protein is CASSYRQGVDEQYF. V usage is TRBV6-6 and J usage is TRBJ2-7, with 9 nucleotides matching TRBD1. The CDR3 is 14 residues long. The V gene end was trimmed by 2 bases and the J gene end by 5 bases; junction bases not matched to a gene: 4. Germline assignment: CDR1 MNHNY and CDR2 SVGAGI (reference sequence).

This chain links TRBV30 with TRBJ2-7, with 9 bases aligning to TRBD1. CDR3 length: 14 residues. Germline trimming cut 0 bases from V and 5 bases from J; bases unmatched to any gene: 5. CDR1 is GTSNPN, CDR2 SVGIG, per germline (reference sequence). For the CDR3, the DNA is TGTGCCTGGAGTGTAGGGGGACAGGGCCACGAGCAGTACTTC. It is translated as CAWSVGGQGHEQYF.

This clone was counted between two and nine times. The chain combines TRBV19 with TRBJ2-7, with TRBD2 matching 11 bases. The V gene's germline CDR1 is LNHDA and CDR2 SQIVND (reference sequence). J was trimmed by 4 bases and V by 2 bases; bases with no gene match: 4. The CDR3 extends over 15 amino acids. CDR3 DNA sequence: TGTGCCAGTAGTATAACGCTAGCGGGGGGTTACGAGCAGTACTTC. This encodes CASSITLAGGYEQYF.

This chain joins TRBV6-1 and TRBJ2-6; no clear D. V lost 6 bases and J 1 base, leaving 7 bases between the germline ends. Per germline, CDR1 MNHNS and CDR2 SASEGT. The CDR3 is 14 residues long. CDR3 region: CASRQVSGANVLTF. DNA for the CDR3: TGTGCCAGCAGGCAGGTATCTGGGGCCAACGTCCTGACTTTC.

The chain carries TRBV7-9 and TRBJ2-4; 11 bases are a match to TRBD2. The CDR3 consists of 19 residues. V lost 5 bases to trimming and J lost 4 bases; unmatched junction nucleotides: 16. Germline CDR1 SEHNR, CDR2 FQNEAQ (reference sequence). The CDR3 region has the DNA TGTGCCAGCAGCCGCTACTCAACTAGCGGGAGTGGGAAGAAAAACATTCAGTACTTC. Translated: CASSRYSTSGSGKKNIQYF.

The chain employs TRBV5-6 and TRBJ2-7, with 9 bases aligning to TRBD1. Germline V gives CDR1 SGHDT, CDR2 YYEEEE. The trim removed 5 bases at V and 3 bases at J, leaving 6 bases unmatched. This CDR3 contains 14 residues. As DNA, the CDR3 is TGTGCCAGCAGAAGGACAGGGGAAGGCTACGAGCAGTACTTC. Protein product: CASRRTGEGYEQYF.

CDR3: CASSGNANQPQHF. In DNA form, the CDR3 reads TGTGCCAGCAGTGGAAACGCAAATCAGCCCCAGCATTTT. This chain connects TRBV2 to TRBJ1-5; D unresolved. Trimming took 4 bases from V and 4 from J, leaving 8 bases between them. The CDR3 sequence is 13 residues long. The germline CDR1 and CDR2 sequences are SNHLY and FYNNEI.

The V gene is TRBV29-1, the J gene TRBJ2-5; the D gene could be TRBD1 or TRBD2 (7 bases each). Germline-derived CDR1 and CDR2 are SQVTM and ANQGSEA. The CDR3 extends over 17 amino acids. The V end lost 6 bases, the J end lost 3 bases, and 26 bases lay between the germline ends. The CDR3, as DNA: TGCAGCGTGGAGGGAGGGGGCGCTTGGGCGGACGAAGAGACCCAGTACTTC. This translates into CSVEGGGAWADEETQYF.